Below, one T cell receptor beta chain is given with its context. This clone's antigen is unknown. No base-level quality is on record; no much larger clone is a single base apart. V and J lose 5 bases and 0 bases, and a span of 8 bases separates them. Spanning cysteine to phenylalanine, the CDR3 consists of 14 amino acids. Only the CDR3 DNA stays, 42 bases, in frame from base 1. Based on the germline V gene, the CDR1 and CDR2 sequences are MNHEY and SVGAGI. The sample comes from a study of OX40 agonist ivuxolimab in advanced cancers. A note on the overall study: Ivuxolimab, which targeted the costimulatory receptor OX40 (CD134), was an agonistic, fully human IgG2 monoclonal antibody. Intravenous ivuxolimab was administered to patients every 2 weeks at six dose levels: 0.01, 0.1, 0.3, 1.5, 3 and 10 mg/kg. Of the 52 patients in dose escalation, some 20 had hepatocellular carcinoma, approximately 15 had melanoma, 9 had renal cell carcinoma and 9 had head and neck cancer. The dose-escalation cohort was about 83% male with a mean age of about 60 years, ranging from about 23 to 85. Prior anti-PD-1, anti-PD-L1 or anti-CTLA-4 therapy was permitted, and approximately 41% of dose-escalation patients had received checkpoint inhibitors. Three dose-escalation patients achieved partial responses, one with hepatocellular carcinoma and two with cutaneous melanoma. The purpose of peripheral TCRbeta sequencing was to test whether ivuxolimab changed TCR sequence diversity and led to clonal T-cell expansion. The monotherapy dose-escalation portion (N ≈ 52 patients) of the phase I ivuxolimab trial is reported in the paper. The paper as a whole reports these results and caveats: In the 0.1-3.0 mg/kg groups, partial responders were among the patients with the lowest normalized peripheral clonal expansion, particularly in CD8+ T cells. The antigen specificity of the peripheral T cells that underwent clonal expansion was not determined. Low levels of normalized T-cell clonal expansion were also seen in some patients who did not respond. On average, CD8+ T cells showed more expanded clones than CD4+ T cells after ivuxolimab. At doses from 0.1 to 3.0 mg/kg, clonal expansion was seen in both CD4+ and CD8+ blood T cells between baseline and week 6.

To sequence the TCRbeta CDR3 region, genomic DNA was isolated from the sorted cells. TCRbeta CDR3 regions were sequenced using the immunoSEQ Assay. TCRdb re-hosts the immuneACCESS table, in-frame sequences only. Its copies lack some clones; in the studies checked, an unresolved V gene accounts for under half of them, and the cause for the rest is not known. The sample yields 40,000 to 60,000 clones; approximately 95% were counted once. The ten largest make up around 25% of the sample. Patients with a history of autoimmune disease or receiving systemic immunosuppression were excluded from the trial. Peripheral blood for TCR sequencing was collected from all dose cohorts at baseline, on cycle 4 day 1, and on cycle 7 day 1. The samples were taken from a phase I, first-in-human, multicenter, open-label dose-escalation trial of ivuxolimab. Adults with locally advanced or metastatic head and neck squamous cell, hepatocellular, melanoma or renal cell carcinoma were enrolled in the trial. Before TCR sequencing, CD4+ T cells and CD8+ T cells were sorted from peripheral blood as separate populations.

This sequence was found in an adult with an advanced solid tumor such as melanoma, head and neck, liver or kidney cancer. The sequenced sample was CD4+ or CD8+ T cells sorted from blood, obtained in a trial of the OX40 agonist ivuxolimab. Recombination connected TRBV6-5 to TRBJ1-3; the D segment could be TRBD1, given 5 matching bases. The CDR3 reads CASSVRGSGNTIYF. The nucleotide sequence reads TGTGCCAGCAGTGTGAGGGGCTCTGGAAACACCATATATTTT.